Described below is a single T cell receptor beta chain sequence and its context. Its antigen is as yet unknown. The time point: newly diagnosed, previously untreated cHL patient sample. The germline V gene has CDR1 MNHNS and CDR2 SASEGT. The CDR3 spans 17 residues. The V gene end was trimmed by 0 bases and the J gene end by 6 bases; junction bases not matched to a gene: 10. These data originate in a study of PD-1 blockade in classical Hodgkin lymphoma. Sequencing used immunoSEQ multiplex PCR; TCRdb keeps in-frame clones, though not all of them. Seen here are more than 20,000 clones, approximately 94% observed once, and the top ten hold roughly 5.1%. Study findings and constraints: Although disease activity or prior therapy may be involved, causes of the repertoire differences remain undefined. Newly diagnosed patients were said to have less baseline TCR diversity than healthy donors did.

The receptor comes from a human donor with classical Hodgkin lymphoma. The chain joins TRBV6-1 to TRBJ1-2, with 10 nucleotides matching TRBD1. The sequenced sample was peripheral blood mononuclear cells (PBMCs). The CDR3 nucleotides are TGTGCCAGCAGTGAAGCCGGGACAGGGGTTTTTTGGGATGGCTACACCTTC. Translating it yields CASSEAGTGVFWDGYTF.